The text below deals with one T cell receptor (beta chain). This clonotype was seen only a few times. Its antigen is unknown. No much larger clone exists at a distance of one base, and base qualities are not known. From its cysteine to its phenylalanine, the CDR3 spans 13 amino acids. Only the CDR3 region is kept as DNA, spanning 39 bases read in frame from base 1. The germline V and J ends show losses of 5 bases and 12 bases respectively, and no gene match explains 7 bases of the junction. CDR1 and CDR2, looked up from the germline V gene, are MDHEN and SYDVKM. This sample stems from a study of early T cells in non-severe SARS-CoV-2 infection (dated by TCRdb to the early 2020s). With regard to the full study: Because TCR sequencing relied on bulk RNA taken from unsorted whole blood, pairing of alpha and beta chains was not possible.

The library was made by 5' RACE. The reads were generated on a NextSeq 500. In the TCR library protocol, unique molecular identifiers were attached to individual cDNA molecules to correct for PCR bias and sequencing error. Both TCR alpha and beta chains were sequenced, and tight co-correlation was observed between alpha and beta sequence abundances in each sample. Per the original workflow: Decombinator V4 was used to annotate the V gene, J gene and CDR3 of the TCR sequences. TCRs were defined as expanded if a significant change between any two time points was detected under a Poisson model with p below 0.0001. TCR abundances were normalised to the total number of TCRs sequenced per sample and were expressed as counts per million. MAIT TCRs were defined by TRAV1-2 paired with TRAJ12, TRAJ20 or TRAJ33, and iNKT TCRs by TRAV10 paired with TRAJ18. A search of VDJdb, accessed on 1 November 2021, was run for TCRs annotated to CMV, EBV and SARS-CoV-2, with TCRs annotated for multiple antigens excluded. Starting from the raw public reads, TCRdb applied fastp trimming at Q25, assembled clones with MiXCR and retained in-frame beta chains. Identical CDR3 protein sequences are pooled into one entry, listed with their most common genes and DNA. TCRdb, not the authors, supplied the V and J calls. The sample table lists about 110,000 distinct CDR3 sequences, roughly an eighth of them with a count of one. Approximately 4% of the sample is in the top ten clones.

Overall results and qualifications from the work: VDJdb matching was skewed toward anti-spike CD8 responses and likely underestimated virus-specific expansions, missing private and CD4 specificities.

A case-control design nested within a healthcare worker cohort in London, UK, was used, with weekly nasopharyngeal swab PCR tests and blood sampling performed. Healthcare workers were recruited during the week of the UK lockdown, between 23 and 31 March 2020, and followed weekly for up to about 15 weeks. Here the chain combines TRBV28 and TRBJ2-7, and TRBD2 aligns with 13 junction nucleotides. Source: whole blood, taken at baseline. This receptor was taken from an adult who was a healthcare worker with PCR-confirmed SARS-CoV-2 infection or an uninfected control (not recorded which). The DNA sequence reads TGTGCCAGCAGTCCCGGACTAGCGGGAGATTGGTACTTC. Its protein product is CASSPGLAGDWYF.